The 15 T cell receptor beta chains in this list originate from one sample, sequenced in a study of blood T cell repertoires in COVID-19. The protocol was immunoSEQ multiplex PCR, while the TCRdb copy is restricted to in-frame clones and leaves out a portion. The table shows around 280,000 clones, with around 88% occurring only once. The specimen was PBMCs or T cells enriched from blood (not recorded which). The receptors originated from a middle-aged woman who had recovered from COVID-19.

V and J are TRBV30 and TRBJ1-4; the match to TRBD1 covers 7 bases. CDR1 and CDR2 (germline): GTSNPN, SVGIG (reference sequence). The CDR3 is 16 residues long. Trimming cost V 7 bases and J 0 bases; bases outside gene matches: 11. CDR3 DNA: TGTGCCTCCGATCCGGTAGGGACAGCAACTAATGAAAAACTGTTTTTT. This sequence encodes CASDPVGTATNEKLFF.

Worth noting for this clone: The germline gene is not matched at one end of the junction; a read error may be the cause. The rearrangement links TRBV7-7 to TRBJ2-2, with 8 bases lining up with TRBD2. The CDR3 length is 17 residues. Per germline, CDR1 SSHAT and CDR2 FNYEAQ (reference sequence). Here the CDR3 reads CASSLGTGGPFTGELFF. The CDR3 DNA follows: TGTGCTAGCAGCTTAGGAACGGGAGGGCCTTTCACCGGGGAGCTGTTTTTT.

This clone was found a few times. The CDR3 DNA reads as TGTGCCAGCGGAGAGACCAATCAGCCCCAGCATTTT. Its translation is CASGETNQPQHF. The rearrangement links TRBV28 to TRBJ1-5; D gene ambiguous. Germline V gene data show CDR1 as MDHEN and CDR2 as SYDVKM. Deletions cut 8 bases from V and 3 bases from J, with 8 bases between. The CDR3 loop spans 12 amino acids.

The V call is TRBV7-8, the J call TRBJ1-4, with TRBD1 as a possible D gene (5 bases). Trimming left V 1 base short and J 7 bases short, with 10 bases between. The V gene's germline CDR1 is SGHVS and CDR2 FQNEAQ. This CDR3 comprises 14 residues. The CDR3 DNA sequence: TGTGCCAGCAGCTTAGGGGGGGGTATTGAAAAACTGTTTTTT. Protein sequence: CASSLGGGIEKLFF.

CDR3 sequence (DNA): TGTGCCAGCAGTTTGGCGGGACAGGGTTTGGGTGCTGAAGCTTTCTTT. This codes for CASSLAGQGLGAEAFF. The rearrangement uses TRBV28 and TRBJ1-1; 9 nucleotides align to TRBD1. This CDR3 has 16 amino acids. After removal of 3 bases from V and 6 bases from J, the junction contained 11 bases not matched to a gene. Germline CDR1 reads MDHEN; CDR2 reads SYDVKM.

The chain employs TRBV18 and TRBJ2-3; D remains ambiguous. Between the trimmed V and J ends, which lost 3 bases and 1 base, there was a span of 5 bases. CDR3 size: 13 residues. The germline CDR1 and CDR2 sequences are KGHSH and LQKENI. The CDR3 bases are TGTGCCAGCTCACCGAGCGGCACAGATACGCAGTATTTT. It yields the protein CASSPSGTDTQYF. Using reference TRBV18 and TRBJ2-3 for the parts outside the CDR3, the full variable domain is NAGVMQNPRHLVRRRGQEARLRCSPMKGHSHVYWYRQLPEEGLKFMVYLQKENIIDESGMPKERFSAEFPKEGPSILRIQQVVRGDSAAYFCASSPSGTDTQYFGPGTRLTVL.

In its sample, this clone was seen once. The V gene is TRBV15, the J gene TRBJ2-5; a possible D gene is TRBD2 (7 bases). This CDR3 contains 15 residues. Germline V gene lookup returns CDR1 LNHNV and CDR2 YYDKDF (reference sequence). V was shortened by 0 bases and J by 5 bases, with 13 bases between the two germline ends. The chain's CDR3 is CATSRDRGRGETQYF. For the CDR3, the DNA is TGTGCCACCAGCAGAGATCGGGGGAGGGGGGAGACCCAGTACTTC.

This chain connects TRBV7-9 to TRBJ1-1; D is undetermined. V was shortened by 0 bases and J by 6 bases, with 11 bases between the two germline ends. The CDR3 loop spans 14 amino acids. Germline V gene data show CDR1 as SEHNR and CDR2 as FQNEAQ (reference sequence). The CDR3 DNA follows: TGTGCCAGCAGCTTAGCGGGAGGTGAAGCTGAAGCTTTCTTT. It is translated as CASSLAGGEAEAFF. Full variable domain (missing parts from reference TRBV7-9 and TRBJ1-1): DTGVSQNPRHKITKRGQNVTFRCDPISEHNRLYWYRQTLGQGPEFLTYFQNEAQLEKSRLLSDRFSAERPKGSFSTLEIQRTEQGDSAMYLCASSLAGGEAEAFFGQGTRLTVV.

The J gene is TRBJ2-7, the V gene TRBV29-1; TRBD1 matches at 7 bases. Per germline, CDR1 SQVTM and CDR2 ANQGSEA. Trimming took 4 bases from V and 2 from J; bases not matched to a gene: 5. This CDR3 is built from 13 residues. The CDR3 loop reads CSVGGTAAYEQYF. CDR3 nucleotide sequence: TGCAGCGTTGGTGGGACAGCTGCCTACGAGCAGTACTTC.

This chain uses TRBV9 with TRBJ1-1, with D uncertain. This CDR3 comprises 13 residues. V was shortened by 7 bases and J by 1 base, with 11 bases between the two germline ends. Germline CDR1 SGDLS, CDR2 YYNGEE. The CDR3 spells CASGQTTNTEAFF. The CDR3 DNA is TGTGCCAGCGGGCAGACGACGAACACTGAAGCTTTCTTT.

The J gene is TRBJ1-1, the V gene TRBV4-1; D remains ambiguous. The ends were cut back, 2 bases at V and 4 bases at J, with 14 bases in the middle. The CDR3 contains 15 residues. Germline loops: CDR1 MGHRA, CDR2 YSYEKL. The CDR3 DNA reads TGCGCCAGCAGCCAATCTGGGCCTTCAACCACTGAAGCTTTCTTT. Translation: CASSQSGPSTTEAFF.

This clone occurred a few times. V and J are TRBV7-8 and TRBJ1-1, with TRBD1 as a possible D gene (6 bases). V was trimmed by 5 bases and J by 5 bases, leaving 15 bases between them. Looked up from germline, CDR1 is SGHVS and CDR2 is FQNEAQ. There are 14 residues in the CDR3. CDR3 sequence: CASSVNRVGTEAFF. The CDR3 DNA reads TGTGCCAGCAGCGTCAACAGGGTGGGAACTGAAGCTTTCTTT.

The gene calls are TRBV30 and TRBJ1-4; D is unclear. V was cut by 0 bases and J by 5 bases, with 10 bases left in between. Germline loops: CDR1 GTSNPN, CDR2 SVGIG (reference sequence). The CDR3 covers 14 residues. This CDR3 is CAWSVNQLNEKLFF. CDR3 DNA: TGTGCCTGGAGTGTTAACCAACTAAATGAAAAACTGTTTTTT.

The CDR3 DNA follows: TGTGCCAGCTCACCTGTGACAGGGGGGGGCACAGATACGCAGTATTTT. Translated, it gives CASSPVTGGGTDTQYF. This chain links TRBV18 with TRBJ2-3; 9 bases align to TRBD1. From germline, CDR1 is KGHSH and CDR2 LQKENI. The CDR3 sequence is 16 residues long. Trimming cost V 3 bases and J 1 base; bases outside gene matches: 5.

J is TRBJ1-2 and V is TRBV6-1; a weak D match, TRBD1 (5 bases). The CDR3 sequence is 13 residues long. V gave up 5 bases and J gave up 8 bases, with 15 bases separating them. CDR1 and CDR2 (germline): MNHNS, SASEGT. In DNA, the CDR3 is TGTGCCAGCAGTTCGGACACCCTGGGGGGCTACACCTTC. Translated: CASSSDTLGGYTF.